This T cell receptor beta chain was sequenced during a study of shared clonotypes between healthy human individuals. Partitioning of CD4+ cells yielded a CD45RA+ naive subset and a CD45RA-negative memory subset. Samples underwent the assay at deep level. In the source study's methods: ImmunoSEQ gave junction-only sequences without quality scores, so filtering differed. Produced via immunoSEQ multiplex PCR; TCRdb's table is partial and in-frame only. The V and J calls and the clone size are those of that table, but D and trimming were determined from the DNA. The sample gives 2 million to 2.5 million clones, around 92% of which show up once; 0.3% to 0.4% is in the top ten. Trimming shortened V by 5 bases and J by 6 bases, and 19 bases separated the two germline ends. Germline-derived CDR1 and CDR2 are MNHEY and SVGAGI. The CDR3 is made up of 15 amino acids.

This rearrangement joins TRBV6-5 to TRBJ1-1; possibly TRBD1 for D (6 bases). The receptor's source is a man aged 18 to 29 in good health. Some clones in this sample may be carry-over from other donors' samples. The sequenced sample consisted of naive CD4+ T cells from PBMCs. The subset was: CD45RA+ positively selected. CDR3 residues: CASSRPTGRSSEAFF. In DNA form, the CDR3 reads TGTGCCAGCAGTCGACCGACAGGCCGTTCGTCTGAAGCTTTCTTT.